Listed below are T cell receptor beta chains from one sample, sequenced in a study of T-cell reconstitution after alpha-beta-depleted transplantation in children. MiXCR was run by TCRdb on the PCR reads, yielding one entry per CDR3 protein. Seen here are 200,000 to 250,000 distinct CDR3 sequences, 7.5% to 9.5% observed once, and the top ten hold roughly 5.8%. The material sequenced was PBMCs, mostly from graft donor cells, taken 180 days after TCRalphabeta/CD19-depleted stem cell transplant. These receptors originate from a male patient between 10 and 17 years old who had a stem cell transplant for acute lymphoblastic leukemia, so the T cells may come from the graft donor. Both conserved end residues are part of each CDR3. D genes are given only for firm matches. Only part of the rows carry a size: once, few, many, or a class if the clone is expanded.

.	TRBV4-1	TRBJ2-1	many	CASSQGIRGNEQFF	TGCGCCAGCAGCCAAGGGATTCGGGGTAATGAGCAGTTCTTC
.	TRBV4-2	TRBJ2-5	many	CASSQDRRGGQETQYF	TGTGCCAGCAGCCAAGATCGAAGGGGGGGCCAAGAGACCCAGTACTTC
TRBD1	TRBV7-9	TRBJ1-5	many	CASSLEGTDRGSNQPQHF	TGTGCCAGCAGCTTAGAAGGCACGGACAGGGGTAGCAATCAGCCCCAGCATTTT
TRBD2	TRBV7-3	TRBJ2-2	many	CASSLMSSGGTGELFF	TGTGCCAGCAGCTTAATGTCCAGCGGGGGGACCGGGGAGCTGTTTTTT
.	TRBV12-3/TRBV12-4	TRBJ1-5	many	CASTAAWRSNQPQHF	TGTGCCAGCACCGCGGCCTGGAGGAGCAATCAGCCCCAGCATTTT
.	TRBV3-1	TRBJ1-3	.	CASSLRGFSGNTIYF	TGTGCCAGCAGCTTACGGGGCTTCTCTGGAAACACCATATATTTT
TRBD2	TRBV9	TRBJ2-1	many	CASSVAPLAGTIYNEQFF	TGTGCCAGCAGCGTAGCCCCGCTAGCGGGGACTATATACAATGAGCAGTTCTTC
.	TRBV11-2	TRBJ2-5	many	CASSWTITPQETQYF	TGTGCCAGCAGCTGGACTATCACCCCCCAAGAGACCCAGTACTTC
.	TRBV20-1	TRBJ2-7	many	CSARGGALYEQYF	TGCAGTGCTAGAGGGGGGGCCCTCTACGAGCAGTACTTC
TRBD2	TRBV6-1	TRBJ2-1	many	CASRNLGLALIEGSYNEQFF	TGTGCCAGCAGGAACCTCGGACTAGCGCTAATCGAAGGCTCCTACAATGAGCAGTTCTTC
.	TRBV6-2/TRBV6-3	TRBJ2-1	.	CASSNHNEQFF	TGTGCCAGCTCTAACCACAATGAGCAGTTCTTC
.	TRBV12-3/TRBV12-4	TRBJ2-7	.	CTRCLQRGGGSSYEQYF	TGTACCCGCTGTTTACAGCGAGGGGGAGGGAGCTCCTACGAGCAGTACTTC
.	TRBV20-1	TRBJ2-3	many	CSASVGLSTDTQYF	TGCAGTGCTAGTGTCGGGTTAAGCACAGATACGCAGTATTTT
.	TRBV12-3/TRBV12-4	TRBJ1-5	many	CASRLRAGPESNQPQHF	TGTGCCAGCAGACTCCGGGCCGGGCCCGAAAGCAATCAGCCCCAGCATTTT
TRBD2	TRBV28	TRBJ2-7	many	CASSLVVAGGNYEQYF	TGTGCCAGCAGTTTGGTTGTAGCGGGGGGAAACTACGAGCAGTACTTC
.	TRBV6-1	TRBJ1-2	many	CASTGGFNYGYTF	TGTGCCAGCACGGGCGGCTTTAACTATGGCTACACCTTC
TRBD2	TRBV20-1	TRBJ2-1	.	CSARDTKAGGRSEQFF	TGCAGTGCTAGAGACACTAAAGCGGGAGGGCGCAGTGAGCAGTTCTTC
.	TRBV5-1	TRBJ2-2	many	CASSERVQGTKSGELFF	TGCGCCAGCAGCGAACGAGTACAGGGAACGAAATCCGGGGAGCTGTTTTTT
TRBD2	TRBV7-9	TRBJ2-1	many	CASSLDAGDEQFF	TGTGCCAGCAGCTTAGATGCGGGGGATGAGCAGTTCTTC
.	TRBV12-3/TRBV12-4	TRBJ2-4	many	CASSLAGTNIQYF	TGTGCCAGCAGTTTAGCAGGCACAAACATTCAGTACTTC